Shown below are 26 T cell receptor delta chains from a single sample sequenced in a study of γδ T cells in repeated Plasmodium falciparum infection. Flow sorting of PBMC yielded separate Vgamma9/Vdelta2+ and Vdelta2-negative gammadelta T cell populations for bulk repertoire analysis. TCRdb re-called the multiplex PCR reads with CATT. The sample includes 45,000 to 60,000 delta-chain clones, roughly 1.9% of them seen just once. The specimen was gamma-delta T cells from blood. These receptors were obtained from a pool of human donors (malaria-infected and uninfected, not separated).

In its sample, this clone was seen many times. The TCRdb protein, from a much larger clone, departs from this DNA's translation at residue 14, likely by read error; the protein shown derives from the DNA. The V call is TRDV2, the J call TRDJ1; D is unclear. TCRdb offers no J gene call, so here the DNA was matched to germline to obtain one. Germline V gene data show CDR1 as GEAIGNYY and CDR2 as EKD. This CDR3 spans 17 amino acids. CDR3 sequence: CACDTVDKGTHTDRLIF. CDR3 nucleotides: TGTGCCTGTGACACCGTCGATAAAGGTACACACACCGATAGACTCATCTTT.

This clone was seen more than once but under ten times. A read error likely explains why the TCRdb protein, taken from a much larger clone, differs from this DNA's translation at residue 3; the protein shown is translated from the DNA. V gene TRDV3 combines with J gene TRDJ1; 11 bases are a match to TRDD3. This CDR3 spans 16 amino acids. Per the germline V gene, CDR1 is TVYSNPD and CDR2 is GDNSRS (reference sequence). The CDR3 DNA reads TGTGCCCTTAGCCCTGGGGGATACCTTGATGGCGATAAACTCATCTTT. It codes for CALSPGGYLDGDKLIF.

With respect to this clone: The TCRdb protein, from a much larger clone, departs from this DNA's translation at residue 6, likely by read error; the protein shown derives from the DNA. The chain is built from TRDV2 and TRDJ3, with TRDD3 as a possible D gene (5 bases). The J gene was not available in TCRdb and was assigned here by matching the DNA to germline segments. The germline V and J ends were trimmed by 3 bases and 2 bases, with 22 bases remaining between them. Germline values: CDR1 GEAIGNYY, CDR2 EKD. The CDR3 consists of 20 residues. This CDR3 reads CACDFHAGRYSPWDTRQMFF. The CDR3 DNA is TGTGCCTGTGACTTCCATGCTGGGAGATACTCCCCCTGGGACACCCGACAGATGTTTTTC.

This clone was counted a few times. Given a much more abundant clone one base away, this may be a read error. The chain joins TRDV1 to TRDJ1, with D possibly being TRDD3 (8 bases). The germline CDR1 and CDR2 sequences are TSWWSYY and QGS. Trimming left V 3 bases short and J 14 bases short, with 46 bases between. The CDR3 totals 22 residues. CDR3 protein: CALGDPLRFLTSMNEGIHDLIF. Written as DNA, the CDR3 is TGTGCTCTTGGGGATCCTCTCCGCTTCCTAACATCTATGAATGAGGGGATACATGACCTTATCTTT.

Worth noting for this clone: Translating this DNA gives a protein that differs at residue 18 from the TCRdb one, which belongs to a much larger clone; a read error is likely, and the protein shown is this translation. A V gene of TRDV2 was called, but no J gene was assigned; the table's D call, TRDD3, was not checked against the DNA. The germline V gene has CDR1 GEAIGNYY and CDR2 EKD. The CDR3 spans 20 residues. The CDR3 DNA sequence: TGTGCCTGTGACCCAGTACTGGGGGATACCGCGTCATGGGACACCCGACAGATATTTTTC. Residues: CACDPVLGDTASWDTRQIFF.

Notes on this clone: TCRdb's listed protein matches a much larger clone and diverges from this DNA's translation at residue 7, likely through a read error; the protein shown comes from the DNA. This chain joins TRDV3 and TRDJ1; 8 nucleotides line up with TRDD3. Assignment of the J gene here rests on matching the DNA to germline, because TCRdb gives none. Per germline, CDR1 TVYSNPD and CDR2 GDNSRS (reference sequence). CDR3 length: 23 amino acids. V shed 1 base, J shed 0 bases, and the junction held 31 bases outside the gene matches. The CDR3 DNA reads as TGTGCCTTTATCTCTCGCACCTACATCAATTCTTACTGGGGGTCCCGGTACACCGATAAACTCATCTTT. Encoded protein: CAFISRTYINSYWGSRYTDKLIF. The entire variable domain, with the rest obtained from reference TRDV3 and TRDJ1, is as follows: CDKVTQSSPDQTVASGSEVVLLCTYDTVYSNPDLFWYRIRPDYSFQFVFYGDNSRSEGADFTQGRFSVKHILTQKAFHLVISPVRTEDSATYYCAFISRTYINSYWGSRYTDKLIFGKGTRVTVEP.

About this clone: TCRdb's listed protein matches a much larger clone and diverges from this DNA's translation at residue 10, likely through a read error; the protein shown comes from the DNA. CDR3 sequence (DNA): TGTGCCTGTGACACCGTGTCCTCTCCGAGGTACACCGATAAACTCATCTTT. Translated: CACDTVSSPRYTDKLIF. The chain uses TRDV2 and TRDJ1, with D unclear. No J gene was available from TCRdb, and it was assigned here by a germline match of the DNA. Germline CDR1 is GEAIGNYY and CDR2 is EKD. This CDR3 is 17 amino acids long. The germline V and J ends were trimmed by 0 bases and 0 bases, with 16 bases remaining between them.

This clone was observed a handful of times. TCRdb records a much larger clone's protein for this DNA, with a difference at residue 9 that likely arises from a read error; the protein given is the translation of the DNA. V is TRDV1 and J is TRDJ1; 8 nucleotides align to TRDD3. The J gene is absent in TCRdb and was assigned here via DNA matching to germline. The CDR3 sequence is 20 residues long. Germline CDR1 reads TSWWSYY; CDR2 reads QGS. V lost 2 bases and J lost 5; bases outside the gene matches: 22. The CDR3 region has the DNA TGTGCTCTTGGGGAAGGGAAGGCCTCCCTGGTCTGGGGGACACGAGATAAACTCATCTTT. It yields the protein CALGEGKASLVWGTRDKLIF.

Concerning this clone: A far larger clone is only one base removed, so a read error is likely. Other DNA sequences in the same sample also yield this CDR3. In DNA, the CDR3 is TGTGCTCTTGGGGAACGGACCTGGGACTGGGGGATGGGTTTGACAGCACAACTCTTCTTC. This sequence encodes CALGERTWDWGMGLTAQLFF. The V gene call is TRDV1, and the J gene call is absent; TRDD3 reflects the table's D call only, with no check against the DNA. This CDR3 is 20 amino acids long. Germline CDR1 is TSWWSYY and CDR2 is QGS.

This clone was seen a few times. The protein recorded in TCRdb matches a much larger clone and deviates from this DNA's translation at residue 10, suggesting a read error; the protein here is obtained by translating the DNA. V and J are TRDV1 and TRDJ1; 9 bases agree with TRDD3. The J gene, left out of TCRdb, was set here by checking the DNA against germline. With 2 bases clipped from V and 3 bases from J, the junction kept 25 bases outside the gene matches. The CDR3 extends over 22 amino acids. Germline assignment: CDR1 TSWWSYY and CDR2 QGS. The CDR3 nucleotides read TGTGCTCTTGGGGAAGCCCATCCGGTACTCCGGTACTGGGGGACATTGGCCGATAAACTCATCTTT. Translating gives CALGEAHPVLRYWGTLADKLIF.

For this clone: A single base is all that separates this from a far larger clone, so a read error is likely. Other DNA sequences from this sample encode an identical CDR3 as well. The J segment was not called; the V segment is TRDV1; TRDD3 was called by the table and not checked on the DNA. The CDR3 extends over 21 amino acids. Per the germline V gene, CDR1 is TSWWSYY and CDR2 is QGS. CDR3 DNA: TGTGCTCTTGGGGAACAATCCTACCGAGTACTGGGGGATACGCGTATCGATAAGCTCATCTTT. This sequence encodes CALGEQSYRVLGDTRIDKLIF.

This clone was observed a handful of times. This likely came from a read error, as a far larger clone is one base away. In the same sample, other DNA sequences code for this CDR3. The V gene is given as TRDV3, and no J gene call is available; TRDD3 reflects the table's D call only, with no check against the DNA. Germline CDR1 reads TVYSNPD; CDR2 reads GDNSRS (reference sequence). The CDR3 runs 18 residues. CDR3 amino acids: CAFTPVLGDTEMTDKLIF. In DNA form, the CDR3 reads TGTGCCTTTACCCCAGTACTGGGGGATACGGAGATGACCGATAAGCTCATCTTT.

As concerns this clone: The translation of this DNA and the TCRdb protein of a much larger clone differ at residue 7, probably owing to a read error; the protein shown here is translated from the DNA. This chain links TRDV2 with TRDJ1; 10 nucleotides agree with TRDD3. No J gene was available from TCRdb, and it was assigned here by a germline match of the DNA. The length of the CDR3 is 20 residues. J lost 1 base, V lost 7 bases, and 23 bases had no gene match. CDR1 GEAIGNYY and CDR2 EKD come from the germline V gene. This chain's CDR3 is CACDLLAGDTEDRGTDKLIF. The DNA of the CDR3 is TGTGCCTGCGATCTGCTGGCGGGGGATACGGAAGATCGAGGCACCGATAAACTCATCTTT.

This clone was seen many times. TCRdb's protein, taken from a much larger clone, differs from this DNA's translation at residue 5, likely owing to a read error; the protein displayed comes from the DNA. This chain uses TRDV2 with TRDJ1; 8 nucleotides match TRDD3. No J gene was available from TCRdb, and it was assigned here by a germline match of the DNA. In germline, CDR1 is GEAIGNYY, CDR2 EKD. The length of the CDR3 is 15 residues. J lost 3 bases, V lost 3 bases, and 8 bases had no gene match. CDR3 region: CACDGLGDLSDKLIF. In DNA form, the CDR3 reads TGTGCCTGTGACGGCCTGGGGGACCTCTCCGATAAACTCATCTTT.

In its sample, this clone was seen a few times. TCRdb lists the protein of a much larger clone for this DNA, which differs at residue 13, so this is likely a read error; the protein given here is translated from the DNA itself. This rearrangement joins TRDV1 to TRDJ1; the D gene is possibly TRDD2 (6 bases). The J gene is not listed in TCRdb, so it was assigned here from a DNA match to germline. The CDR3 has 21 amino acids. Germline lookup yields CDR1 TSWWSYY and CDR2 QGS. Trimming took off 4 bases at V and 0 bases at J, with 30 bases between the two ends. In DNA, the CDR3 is TGTGCTCTTGGGGTTCAAGGGTGGCTCCTACTTCGTGCTTCGTACACCGATAAACTCATCTTT. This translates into CALGVQGWLLLRASYTDKLIF.

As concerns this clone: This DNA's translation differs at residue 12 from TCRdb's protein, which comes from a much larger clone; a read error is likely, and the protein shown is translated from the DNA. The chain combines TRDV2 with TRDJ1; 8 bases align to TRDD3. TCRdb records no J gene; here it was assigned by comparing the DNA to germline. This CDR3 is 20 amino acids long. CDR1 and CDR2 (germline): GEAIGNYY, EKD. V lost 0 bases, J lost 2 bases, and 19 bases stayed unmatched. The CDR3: CACDTEEVRGYKGVTDKLIF. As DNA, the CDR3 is TGTGCCTGTGACACCGAGGAAGTACGGGGATACAAGGGGGTTACCGATAAACTCATCTTT.

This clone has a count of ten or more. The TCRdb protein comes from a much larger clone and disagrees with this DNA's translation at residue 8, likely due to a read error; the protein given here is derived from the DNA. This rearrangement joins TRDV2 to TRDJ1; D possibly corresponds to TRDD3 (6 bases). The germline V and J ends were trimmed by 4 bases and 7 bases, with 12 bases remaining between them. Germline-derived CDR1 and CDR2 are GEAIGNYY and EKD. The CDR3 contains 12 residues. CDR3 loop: CACEGYPGKLIF. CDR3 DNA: TGTGCCTGTGAGGGATATCCCGGTAAACTCATCTTT.

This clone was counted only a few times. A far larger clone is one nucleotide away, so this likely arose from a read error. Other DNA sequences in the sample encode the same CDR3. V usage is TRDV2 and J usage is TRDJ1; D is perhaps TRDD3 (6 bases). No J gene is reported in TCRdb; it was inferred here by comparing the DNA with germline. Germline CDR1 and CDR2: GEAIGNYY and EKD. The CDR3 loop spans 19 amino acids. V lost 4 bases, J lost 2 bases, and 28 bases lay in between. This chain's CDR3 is CACDTVRLGGNPGTDKLIF. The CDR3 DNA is TGTGCCTGTGATACCGTAAGGTTGGGGGGGAACCCGGGGACCGATAAACTCATCTTT.

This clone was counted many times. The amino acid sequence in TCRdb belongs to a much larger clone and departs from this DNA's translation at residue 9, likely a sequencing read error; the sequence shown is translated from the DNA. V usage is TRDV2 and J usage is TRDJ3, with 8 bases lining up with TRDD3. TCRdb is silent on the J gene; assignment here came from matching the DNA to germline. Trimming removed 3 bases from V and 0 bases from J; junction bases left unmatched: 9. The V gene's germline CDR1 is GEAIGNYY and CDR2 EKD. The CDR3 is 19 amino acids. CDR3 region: CACDSVGDGSSWDTRQMFF. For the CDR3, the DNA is TGTGCCTGTGACTCCGTGGGGGATGGGAGCTCCTGGGACACCCGACAGATGTTTTTC.

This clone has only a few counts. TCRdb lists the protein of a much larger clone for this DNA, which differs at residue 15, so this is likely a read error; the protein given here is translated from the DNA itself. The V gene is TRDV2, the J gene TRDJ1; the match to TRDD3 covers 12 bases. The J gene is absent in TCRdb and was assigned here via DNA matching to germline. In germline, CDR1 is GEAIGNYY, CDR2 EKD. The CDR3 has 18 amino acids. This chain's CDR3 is CACDTVTSGGYGPDRLIF. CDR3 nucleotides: TGTGCCTGTGACACCGTAACCTCTGGGGGATACGGTCCCGATAGACTCATCTTT.

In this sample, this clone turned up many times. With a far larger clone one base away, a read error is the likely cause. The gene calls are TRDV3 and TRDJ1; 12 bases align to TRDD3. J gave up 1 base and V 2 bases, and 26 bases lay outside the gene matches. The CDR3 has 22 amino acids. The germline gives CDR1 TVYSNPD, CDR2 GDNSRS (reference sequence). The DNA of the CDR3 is TGTGCCTTTGGGCGACGAAACCCGTACTGGGGGATACAAACCACGTGCACCGATAAACTCATCTTT. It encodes CAFGRRNPYWGIQTTCTDKLIF.

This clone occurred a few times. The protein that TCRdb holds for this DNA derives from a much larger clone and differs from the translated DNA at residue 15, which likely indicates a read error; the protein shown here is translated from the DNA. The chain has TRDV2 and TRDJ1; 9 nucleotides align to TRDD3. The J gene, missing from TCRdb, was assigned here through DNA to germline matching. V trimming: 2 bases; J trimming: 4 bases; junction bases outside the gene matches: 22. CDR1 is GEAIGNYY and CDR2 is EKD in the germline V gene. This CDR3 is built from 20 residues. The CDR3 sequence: CACDRLLGDSLDRHIDKLIF. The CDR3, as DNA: TGTGCCTGTGACAGACTGCTGGGGGATTCGCTAGACCGACACATCGATAAACTCATCTTT.

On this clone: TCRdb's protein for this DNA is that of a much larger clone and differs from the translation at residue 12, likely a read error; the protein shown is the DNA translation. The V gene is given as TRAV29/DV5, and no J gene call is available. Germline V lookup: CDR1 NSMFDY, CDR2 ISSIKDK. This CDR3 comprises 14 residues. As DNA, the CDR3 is TGTGCAGCAAGCGCGAGTATGTACACCGATAAACCCATCTTT. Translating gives CAASASMYTDKPIF.

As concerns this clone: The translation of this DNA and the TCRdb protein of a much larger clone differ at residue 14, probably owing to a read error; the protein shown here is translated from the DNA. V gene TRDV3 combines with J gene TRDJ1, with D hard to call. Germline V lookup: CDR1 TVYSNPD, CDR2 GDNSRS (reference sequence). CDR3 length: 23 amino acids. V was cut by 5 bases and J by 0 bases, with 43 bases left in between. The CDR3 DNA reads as TGTGCCAGACGAGAACTGCAGCCTTACCCCATCCCCCTCGAAGCCCCGTACACCGATAAACTCATCTTT. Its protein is CARRELQPYPIPLEAPYTDKLIF. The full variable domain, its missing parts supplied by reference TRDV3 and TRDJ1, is CDKVTQSSPDQTVASGSEVVLLCTYDTVYSNPDLFWYRIRPDYSFQFVFYGDNSRSEGADFTQGRFSVKHILTQKAFHLVISPVRTEDSATYYCARRELQPYPIPLEAPYTDKLIFGKGTRVTVEP.

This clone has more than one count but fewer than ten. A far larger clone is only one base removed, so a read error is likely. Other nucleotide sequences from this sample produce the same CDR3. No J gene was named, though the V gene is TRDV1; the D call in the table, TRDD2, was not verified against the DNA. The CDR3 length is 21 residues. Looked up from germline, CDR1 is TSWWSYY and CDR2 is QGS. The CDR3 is CALGEPFLHGIGPLLTDKLIF. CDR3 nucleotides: TGTGCTCTTGGGGAACCCTTCCTACACGGGATCGGACCTCTTCTCACCGATAAGCTCATCTTT.

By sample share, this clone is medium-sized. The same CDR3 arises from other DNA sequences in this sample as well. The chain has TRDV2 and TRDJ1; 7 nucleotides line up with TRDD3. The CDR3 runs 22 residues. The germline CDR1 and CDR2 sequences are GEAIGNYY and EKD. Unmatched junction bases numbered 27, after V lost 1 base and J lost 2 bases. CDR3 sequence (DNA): TGTGCCTGTGACACACAACGGCTCATGGAGGCACCGACTGGGGAAGGTACCGATAAACTCATCTTT. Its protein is CACDTQRLMEAPTGEGTDKLIF.